The present entry profiles one T cell receptor (beta chain) with its context. What it binds is unknown. The data are from a study of beta chain features in type 1 diabetes. Study-wide points: A moderate, significant TCRB CDR3 shortening appeared in type 1 diabetes across four CD4+ subsets. Reads derived from cDNA could over-represent cells showing high TCR expression. Insertion counts at VDJ junctions were lower in type 1 diabetes patients, who also showed more deletions there.

TCRB transcripts that were expressed got sequenced, as all of the isolated RNA had been reverse transcribed. TCRdb's table, derived via immunoSEQ multiplex PCR, lists solely in-frame clones and lacks some. The top ten hold 0.028% of the sample, which has more than 250,000 clones, roughly 20% seen once. Germline loops: CDR1 SGHNT, CDR2 YYREEE (reference sequence). The J segment lost 8 bases and the V segment lost 3 bases, leaving 11 bases of the junction unmatched. This CDR3 is 15 amino acids long. In total, each donor contributed a single heparinised blood draw that averaged roughly 110 mL. The TCR sequence derives from a woman aged 40 to 50 with type 1 diabetes. The chain carries TRBV5-4 and TRBJ1-2; TRBD1 agrees at 9 bases. The sequenced sample consisted of naive CD4+ T cells from blood. This CDR3 is CASSSAGTGLGGYTF. CDR3 in DNA: TGTGCCAGCAGCTCGGCCGGGACAGGGCTCGGGGGCTACACCTTC.